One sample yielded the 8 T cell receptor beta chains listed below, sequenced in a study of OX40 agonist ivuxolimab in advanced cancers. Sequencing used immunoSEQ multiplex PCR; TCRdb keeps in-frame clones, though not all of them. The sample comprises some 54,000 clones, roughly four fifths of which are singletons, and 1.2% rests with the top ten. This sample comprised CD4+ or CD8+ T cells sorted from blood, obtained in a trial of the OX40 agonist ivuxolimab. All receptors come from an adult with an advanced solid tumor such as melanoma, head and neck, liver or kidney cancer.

The CDR3 nucleotides are TGCGCCAGCAGCCCGCTCCCTCAGGGGGGATACACCGGGGAGCTGTTTTTT. This gives the protein CASSPLPQGGYTGELFF. This rearrangement joins TRBV5-1 to TRBJ2-2; D is perhaps TRBD1 (7 bases). Germline V gene sequence: CDR1 SGHRS, CDR2 YFSETQ. Trimming pared 4 bases from V and 3 bases from J, leaving 19 bases between. The CDR3 loop spans 17 amino acids.

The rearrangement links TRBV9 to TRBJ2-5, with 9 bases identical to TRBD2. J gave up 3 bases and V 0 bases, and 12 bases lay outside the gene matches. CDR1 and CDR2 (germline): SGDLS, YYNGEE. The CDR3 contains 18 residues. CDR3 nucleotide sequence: TGTGCCAGCAGCGTAGCCCCAGCGGGAGGACTTGGGAAAGAGACCCAGTACTTC. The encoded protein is CASSVAPAGGLGKETQYF.

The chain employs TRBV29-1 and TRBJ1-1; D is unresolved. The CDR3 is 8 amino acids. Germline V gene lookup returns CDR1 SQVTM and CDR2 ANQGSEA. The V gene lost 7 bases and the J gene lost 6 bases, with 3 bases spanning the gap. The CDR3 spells CSASEAFF. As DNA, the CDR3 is TGCAGCGCTTCTGAAGCTTTCTTT.

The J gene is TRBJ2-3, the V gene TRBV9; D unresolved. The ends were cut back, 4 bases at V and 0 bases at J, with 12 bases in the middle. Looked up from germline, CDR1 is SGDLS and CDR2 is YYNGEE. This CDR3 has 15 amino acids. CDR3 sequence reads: CASSQTSGSTDTQYF. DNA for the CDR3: TGTGCCAGCAGCCAAACGAGTGGGAGCACAGATACGCAGTATTTT.

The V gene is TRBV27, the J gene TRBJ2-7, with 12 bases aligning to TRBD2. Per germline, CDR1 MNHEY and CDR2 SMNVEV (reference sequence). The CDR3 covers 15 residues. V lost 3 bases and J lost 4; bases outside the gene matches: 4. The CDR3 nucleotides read TGTGCCAGCAGTTTTTTGACTAGCGGGAGTTACGAGCAGTACTTC. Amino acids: CASSFLTSGSYEQYF.

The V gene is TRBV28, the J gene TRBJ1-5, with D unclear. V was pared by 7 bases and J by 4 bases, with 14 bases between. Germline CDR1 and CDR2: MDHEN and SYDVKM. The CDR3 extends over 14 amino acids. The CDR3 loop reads CASTKYGQNQPQHF. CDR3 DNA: TGTGCCAGCACTAAATATGGTCAAAATCAGCCCCAGCATTTT.

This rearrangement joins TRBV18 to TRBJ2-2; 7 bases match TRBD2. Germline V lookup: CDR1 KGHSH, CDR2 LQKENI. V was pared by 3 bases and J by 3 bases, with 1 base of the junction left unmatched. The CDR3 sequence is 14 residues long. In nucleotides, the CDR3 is TGTGCCAGCTCACCGGGGAGGGACACCGGGGAGCTGTTTTTT. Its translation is CASSPGRDTGELFF.

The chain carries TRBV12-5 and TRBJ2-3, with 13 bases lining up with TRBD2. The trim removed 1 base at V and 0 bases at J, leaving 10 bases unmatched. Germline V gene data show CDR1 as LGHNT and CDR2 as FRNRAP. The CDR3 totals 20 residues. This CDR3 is CASGLAQRGLAGPSTDTQYF. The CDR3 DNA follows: TGTGCTAGTGGTTTGGCTCAGAGGGGACTAGCGGGACCTAGCACAGATACGCAGTATTTT.